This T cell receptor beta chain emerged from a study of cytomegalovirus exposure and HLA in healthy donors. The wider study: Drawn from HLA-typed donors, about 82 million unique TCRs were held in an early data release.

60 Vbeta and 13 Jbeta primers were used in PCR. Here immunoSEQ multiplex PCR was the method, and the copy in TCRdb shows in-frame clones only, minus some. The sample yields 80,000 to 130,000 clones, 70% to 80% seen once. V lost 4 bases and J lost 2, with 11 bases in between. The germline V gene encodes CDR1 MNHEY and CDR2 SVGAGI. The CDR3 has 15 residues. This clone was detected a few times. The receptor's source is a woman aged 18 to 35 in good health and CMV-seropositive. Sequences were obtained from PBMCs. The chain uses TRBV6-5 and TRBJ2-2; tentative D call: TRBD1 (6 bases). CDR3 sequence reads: CASSSGTQNTGELFF. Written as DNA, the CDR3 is TGTGCCAGCAGTTCCGGGACACAAAACACCGGGGAGCTGTTTTTT.